These 16 T cell receptor beta chains share one sample of origin, sequenced in a study of identical twins. TCRdb processed the 5' RACE reads anew with MiXCR; each CDR3 protein has one entry. The table includes approximately 500,000 distinct CDR3 sequences, 20% to 25% detected once. The sample was also linked to a second study, of T cells expressing NK-cell markers.

What was sequenced was CD4+ T cells sorted from blood. These receptor sequences come from a woman between 18 and 29 years old in good health.

The CDR3 region is CASSGIGGRSQSSYNEQFF. In DNA form, the CDR3 reads TGTGCCAGCAGCGGGATAGGGGGCCGGAGCCAAAGCTCCTACAATGAGCAGTTCTTC. The gene calls are TRBV11-1 and TRBJ2-1; TRBD1 agrees at 7 bases. CDR3 length: 19 residues. From germline, CDR1 is SGHAT and CDR2 FQDESV (reference sequence). V lost 5 bases and J lost 0; bases outside the gene matches: 16.

This clonotype has only a few counts. The J gene is TRBJ2-3, the V gene TRBV5-1, with TRBD2 matching over 8 bases. Trimming removed 3 bases from V and 1 base from J; junction bases left unmatched: 7. Germline values: CDR1 SGHRS, CDR2 YFSETQ. The length of the CDR3 is 16 residues. The CDR3 bases are TGCGCCAGCAGCTCGATAAAAGCGGGGGGCACAGATACGCAGTATTTT. This encodes CASSSIKAGGTDTQYF.

The V and J genes are TRBV12-3 or TRBV12-4 and TRBJ2-7; D not resolved. CDR3 length: 13 amino acids. V was cut by 6 bases and J by 6 bases, with 15 bases left in between. This CDR3 is CASSQTGGREQYF. Here the CDR3 DNA reads TGTGCCAGCAGCCAGACGGGTGGGCGCGAGCAGTACTTC.

This clonotype was observed a few times. The V and J genes are TRBV12-5 and TRBJ1-1; D unclear. CDR1 is LGHNT and CDR2 is FRNRAP in the germline V gene. The V end lost 0 bases, the J end lost 11 bases, and 13 bases lay between the germline ends. The CDR3 length is 13 residues. The CDR3 DNA reads TGTGCTAGTGGTTTGGTACCGAGGGAAGATGCTTTCTTT. It translates to CASGLVPREDAFF.

This chain links TRBV5-4 with TRBJ2-2; 8 nucleotides align to TRBD1. Germline CDR1 reads SGHNT; CDR2 reads YYREEE (reference sequence). With V trimmed by 10 bases and J by 1 base, 6 bases remained unmatched. The CDR3 is 14 residues long. In DNA form, the CDR3 reads TGTGCCTGCGGCGGACAGGGGAACACCGGGGAGCTGTTTTTT. Translation gives CACGGQGNTGELFF.

A remark on this clonotype: A read error may produce the germline difference seen at one junction end. This chain connects TRBV5-1 to TRBJ2-1; D is undetermined. In germline, CDR1 is SGHRS, CDR2 YFSETQ. This CDR3 contains 14 residues. The CDR3 DNA reads as TGCGCCACCAGCCCAGTGAGCTCCTACAATGAGCAGTTCTTC. Its protein product is CATSPVSSYNEQFF.

This clonotype was seen a handful of times. The chain combines TRBV9 with TRBJ2-2; unclear D gene. Germline V CDR1 and CDR2: SGDLS, YYNGEE. With 4 bases removed from V and 4 bases from J, the gap between germline ends came to 14 bases. This CDR3 region has 15 residues. CDR3 DNA sequence: TGTGCCAGCAGCCCACGTCCCGTCGCCACCGGGGAGCTGTTTTTT. Translation gives CASSPRPVATGELFF.

This rearrangement joins TRBV7-2 to TRBJ1-1; D gene unclear. CDR3 length: 14 amino acids. From germline, CDR1 is SGHTA and CDR2 FQGNSA. Trimming shortened V by 0 bases and J by 7 bases, and 12 bases separated the two germline ends. CDR3 loop: CASSLAVAIDEAFF. DNA of the CDR3: TGTGCCAGCAGCTTAGCGGTGGCGATCGATGAAGCTTTCTTT.

The V and J genes are TRBV5-1 and TRBJ2-7, with 10 bases matching TRBD1. Germline CDR1 reads SGHRS; CDR2 reads YFSETQ. The CDR3 is 16 residues long. V was pared by 5 bases and J by 2 bases, with 10 bases of the junction left unmatched. Here the CDR3 reads CASSLTGTGVTYEQYF. As DNA, the CDR3 is TGCGCCAGCAGTCTAACCGGGACAGGGGTGACCTACGAGCAGTACTTC.

V usage is TRBV12-3 or TRBV12-4 and J usage is TRBJ2-1; possible D gene TRBD2, 7 bases. The CDR3 loop spans 14 amino acids. Trimming cost V 0 bases and J 9 bases, with 12 bases left between them. The chain's CDR3 is CASSLAGGPSEQFF. CDR3 sequence (DNA): TGTGCCAGCAGTTTAGCGGGGGGGCCCAGTGAGCAGTTCTTC.

This chain links TRBV20-1 with TRBJ2-7; 8 bases are shared with TRBD2. The ends lost 2 bases at V and 2 bases at J; junction bases unmatched: 5. CDR3 length equals 14 residues. CDR1 DFQATT and CDR2 SNEGSKA come from the germline V gene (reference sequence). The CDR3 DNA reads TGCAGTGCTAGACGAGCGGGGGCTCCCTACGAGCAGTACTTC. Translated, it gives CSARRAGAPYEQYF.

The sample holds a few counts of this clonotype. The V and J genes are TRBV10-3 and TRBJ2-1, with D possibly being TRBD2 (5 bases). The CDR3 extends over 15 amino acids. Trimming removed 6 bases from V and 8 bases from J, with 20 bases in between. CDR1 is ENHRY and CDR2 is SYGVKD in the germline V gene. As DNA, the CDR3 is TGTGCCATCAGACCTCACGGGGTACATGGGGATGAGCAGTTCTTC. Translated, it gives CAIRPHGVHGDEQFF.

This clonotype was counted only a few times. This rearrangement joins TRBV20-1 to TRBJ2-3; 10 bases agree with TRBD2. The V gene's germline CDR1 is DFQATT and CDR2 SNEGSKA (reference sequence). V trimming: 0 bases; J trimming: 8 bases; junction bases outside the gene matches: 8. This CDR3 is 15 amino acids long. CDR3 sequence reads: CSAREISGRLGTQYF. CDR3 nucleotide sequence: TGCAGTGCTAGAGAGATTAGCGGGAGGCTTGGTACGCAGTATTTT.

Of note for this clonotype: A read error may account for a junction end that differs from germline. This chain links TRBV7-9 with TRBJ2-3; TRBD2 aligns across 8 bases. This CDR3 is built from 16 residues. Germline V CDR1 and CDR2: SEHNR, FQNEAQ (reference sequence). DNA for the CDR3: TGTGCCAGCAGCTTAGCCCCCAGCGGGAGAACAGAAACGCAGTATTTT. It encodes CASSLAPSGRTETQYF.

The chain uses TRBV12-3 or TRBV12-4 and TRBJ2-2; 12 nucleotides match TRBD2. The V segment lost 7 bases and the J segment 7 bases; nucleotides outside the gene matches: 10. The CDR3 runs to 16 residues. DNA of the CDR3: TGTGCCAGCACTCCTCGACTAGCGGGAGTAATCGGGGAGCTGTTTTTT. Translated, it gives CASTPRLAGVIGELFF.

V gene TRBV2 combines with J gene TRBJ1-4, with D tentatively TRBD1 (5 bases). The CDR3 length is 16 residues. V was clipped by 5 bases and J by 0 bases, with 13 bases between them. Germline CDR1 and CDR2: SNHLY and FYNNEI. This CDR3 reads CASSPTDYATNEKLFF. The DNA of the CDR3 is TGTGCCAGCAGTCCGACAGATTATGCAACTAATGAAAAACTGTTTTTT.